The 5 T cell receptor beta chains below all came from one sample that was sequenced in a study of T cell changes during pregnancy in multiple sclerosis. The assay was immunoSEQ multiplex PCR, and TCRdb's table has in-frame clones only and misses some. The sample holds tens of thousands of clones, 94% seen once. Sample: CD4+ T cells from peripheral blood mononuclear cells, taken in the first trimester of pregnancy. The receptor set was obtained from a female donor with multiple sclerosis, enrolled in a pregnancy study.

This clone was seen once. The chain recombines TRBV6-6 with TRBJ2-1; 9 nucleotides line up with TRBD2. Trimming at V came to 0 bases and at J to 10 bases, leaving 7 bases not matched to a gene. The CDR3 is 15 amino acids. Germline V gene lookup returns CDR1 MNHNY and CDR2 SVGAGI (reference sequence). The CDR3 reads CASSYSAGGSLEQFF. The CDR3 DNA reads as TGTGCCAGCAGTTACTCTGCGGGGGGGTCCTTGGAGCAGTTCTTC.

The gene calls are TRBV6-4 and TRBJ1-6; D call uncertain. V dropped 3 bases and J dropped 9 bases, with 12 bases sitting between them. CDR3 size: 14 residues. CDR1 and CDR2 (germline): MRHNA, SNTAGT. Here the CDR3 reads CASSERVIGSPLHF. Written as DNA, the CDR3 is TGTGCCAGCAGTGAGCGGGTAATAGGTTCACCCCTCCACTTT.

The CDR3 loop is CASSDALLTGNTIYF. In nucleotides, the CDR3 is TGTGCCAGCAGTGACGCCCTCCTAACTGGAAACACCATATATTTT. V and J are TRBV6-1 and TRBJ1-3; no clear D gene. Trimming left V 3 bases short and J 2 bases short, with 11 bases between. There are 15 residues in the CDR3. Germline CDR1 MNHNS, CDR2 SASEGT.

This sequence joins TRBV27 and TRBJ2-1; the match to TRBD1 covers 8 bases. CDR3 size: 16 residues. Germline values: CDR1 MNHEY, CDR2 SMNVEV (reference sequence). V lost 3 bases to trimming and J lost 9 bases; unmatched junction nucleotides: 13. In DNA, the CDR3 is TGTGCCAGCAGTTTCCAGGACAGGGCTGAGTGGACTGAGCAGTTCTTC. Translating it yields CASSFQDRAEWTEQFF.

The gene calls are TRBV5-6 and TRBJ1-3; D is undetermined. Germline-derived CDR1 and CDR2 are SGHDT and YYEEEE. This CDR3 is built from 13 residues. The ends were cut back, 0 bases at V and 4 bases at J, with 5 bases in the middle. CDR3 coding DNA: TGTGCCAGCAGCTTGGCTAGGGGAAACACCATATATTTT. It encodes CASSLARGNTIYF.